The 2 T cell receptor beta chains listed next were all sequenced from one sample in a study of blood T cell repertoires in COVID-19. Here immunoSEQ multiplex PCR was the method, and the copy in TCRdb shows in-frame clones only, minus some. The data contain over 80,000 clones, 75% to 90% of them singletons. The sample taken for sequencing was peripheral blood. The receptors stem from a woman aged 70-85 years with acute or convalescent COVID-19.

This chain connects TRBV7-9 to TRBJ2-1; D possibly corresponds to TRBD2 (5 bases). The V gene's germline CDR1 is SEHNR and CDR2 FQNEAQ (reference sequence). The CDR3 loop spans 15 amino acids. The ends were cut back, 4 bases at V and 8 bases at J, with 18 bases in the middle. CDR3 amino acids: CASSSRGFGGDEQFF. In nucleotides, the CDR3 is TGTGCCAGCAGCTCCCGAGGCTTTGGAGGCGATGAGCAGTTCTTC.

CDR3 residues: CAGETSGPAYEQYF. DNA of the CDR3: TGTGCCGGGGAAACTAGCGGTCCTGCCTACGAGCAGTACTTC. This chain links TRBV6-5 with TRBJ2-7; 8 nucleotides line up with TRBD2. The V segment lost 11 bases and the J segment 2 bases; nucleotides outside the gene matches: 11. The length of the CDR3 is 14 residues. Germline lookup yields CDR1 MNHEY and CDR2 SVGAGI.